One and the same sample provided the 28 T cell receptor beta chains below, sequenced in a study of shared clonotypes between healthy human individuals (dated by TCRdb to the early 2020s). Libraries were constructed by the immunoSEQ multiplex PCR assay. TCRdb re-hosts the immuneACCESS table, in-frame sequences only. Its copies lack some clones; in the studies checked, an unresolved V gene accounts for under half of them, and the cause for the rest is not known. The sample data list roughly 2.2 million clones, and approximately 93% of these were observed just once. Of the sample, 0.39% falls within the top ten clones. The sequenced sample consisted of naive CD4+ T cells from PBMCs. In the paper's terms, the cell subset or site label means: CD45RA+ positively selected. Receptor source: a man aged 18 to 35 in good health. Some clones in this sample may be carry-over from other donors' samples.

The chain employs TRBV2 and TRBJ2-5; maybe TRBD1 (5 bases). This CDR3 is 13 amino acids long. V was cut by 7 bases and J by 7 bases, with 16 bases left in between. CDR1 SNHLY and CDR2 FYNNEI come from the germline V gene. CDR3 sequence reads: CASNGAGIGTQYF. For the CDR3, the DNA is TGTGCCAGCAATGGGGCTGGCATCGGGACCCAGTACTTC. The variable domain in full, with the rest retrieved from reference TRBV2 and TRBJ2-5, is EPEVTQTPSHQVTQMGQEVILRCVPISNHLYFYWYRQILGQKVEFLVSFYNNEISEKSEIFDDQFSVERPDGSNFTLKIRSTKLEDSAMYFCASNGAGIGTQYFGPGTRLLVL.

The rearrangement joins TRBV29-1 to TRBJ2-3, with D tentatively TRBD2 (6 bases). Trimming cost V 5 bases and J 2 bases, with 11 bases left between them. Germline V gene sequence: CDR1 SQVTM, CDR2 ANQGSEA. CDR3 length equals 13 residues. Here the CDR3 reads CSVLAGPTDTQYF. CDR3 coding DNA: TGCAGCGTTTTGGCGGGACCCACAGATACGCAGTATTTT.

The CDR3 bases are TGTGCCAGTAGTATAGGGGGACTAGCGGGGCAAGATACGCAGTATTTT. This encodes CASSIGGLAGQDTQYF. This sequence joins TRBV19 and TRBJ2-3, with 13 bases that match TRBD2. The V gene end was trimmed by 1 base and the J gene end by 5 bases; junction bases not matched to a gene: 3. Germline V gives CDR1 LNHDA, CDR2 SQIVND (reference sequence). The CDR3 runs to 16 residues.

The genes are TRBV11-3 and TRBJ2-7, with TRBD2 as a possible D gene (7 bases). With 5 bases removed from V and 5 bases from J, the gap between germline ends came to 10 bases. This CDR3 spans 12 amino acids. The germline CDR1 and CDR2 sequences are SGHNT and YENEEA. CDR3: CASSKGGNEQYF. Here the CDR3 DNA reads TGTGCCAGCAGCAAGGGGGGGAACGAGCAGTACTTC.

The V call is TRBV7-3, the J call TRBJ2-2, with 8 nucleotides matching TRBD2. The CDR3 loop spans 14 amino acids. Germline CDR1 reads SGHTA; CDR2 reads FQGTGA. Trimming took 5 bases from V and 6 from J; bases not matched to a gene: 5. Here the CDR3 reads CASSPRGGAGELFF. The CDR3 DNA reads TGTGCCAGCAGCCCCCGGGGGGGCGCCGGGGAGCTGTTTTTT.

This sequence joins TRBV9 and TRBJ2-1; 7 bases line up with TRBD2. The germline CDR1 and CDR2 sequences are SGDLS and YYNGEE. With V trimmed by 0 bases and J by 8 bases, 8 bases remained unmatched. CDR3 length: 15 residues. DNA for the CDR3: TGTGCCAGCAGCGTAGCTACGGGGAGGGCCCATGAGCAGTTCTTC. The encoded protein is CASSVATGRAHEQFF.

The chain links TRBV9 to TRBJ2-2; 7 bases are shared with TRBD1. The CDR3 sequence is 15 residues long. The V and J ends lost 0 bases and 7 bases, in that order; junction bases with no gene match: 6. Germline V gene sequence: CDR1 SGDLS, CDR2 YYNGEE. DNA of the CDR3: TGTGCCAGCAGCGTAGGACAGGGCGGTCACGGGGAGCTGTTTTTT. This codes for CASSVGQGGHGELFF. Looking up the rest from reference TRBV9 and TRBJ2-2 gives the full variable domain: DSGVTQTPKHLITATGQRVTLRCSPRSGDLSVYWYQQSLDQGLQFLIQYYNGEERAKGNILERFSAQQFPDLHSELNLSSLELGDSALYFCASSVGQGGHGELFFGEGSRLTVL.

This chain links TRBV11-3 with TRBJ2-7, with D possibly TRBD1 on 5 matching bases. V lost 5 bases to trimming and J lost 5 bases, with 16 bases between them. The germline V gene has CDR1 SGHNT and CDR2 YENEEA. The CDR3 runs to 14 residues. The CDR3, as DNA: TGTGCCAGCAGCCCAATCGGCAGGGCCCACGAGCAGTACTTC. Protein sequence: CASSPIGRAHEQYF.

The chain couples TRBV7-2 to TRBJ2-1, with D possibly TRBD2 on 7 matching bases. V was pared by 2 bases and J by 12 bases, with 17 bases between. Per germline, CDR1 SGHTA and CDR2 FQGNSA. The CDR3 is made up of 14 amino acids. CDR3: CASSLNREGTPQFF. CDR3 in DNA: TGTGCCAGCAGCTTAAACAGGGAGGGGACCCCGCAGTTCTTC.

This chain uses TRBV28 with TRBJ2-5, with TRBD1 as a possible D gene (6 bases). The CDR3 covers 14 residues. V gave up 2 bases and J gave up 5 bases, with 12 bases separating them. Germline CDR1 and CDR2: MDHEN and SYDVKM. CDR3 residues: CASSLIQGGETQYF. The CDR3 DNA is TGTGCCAGCAGTTTAATACAGGGCGGGGAGACCCAGTACTTC.

This clone appeared once. J is TRBJ2-3 and V is TRBV10-3, with D perhaps matching TRBD2 (6 bases). Germline V gene lookup returns CDR1 ENHRY and CDR2 SYGVKD. V dropped 6 bases and J dropped 3 bases, with 10 bases sitting between them. This CDR3 region has 13 residues. This CDR3 is CAISERETDTQYF. In nucleotides, the CDR3 is TGTGCCATCAGCGAACGGGAGACAGATACGCAGTATTTT.

The sample holds a few counts of this clone. Other DNA sequences from this sample encode an identical CDR3 as well. The J gene is TRBJ1-1, the V gene TRBV25-1, with 7 nucleotides matching TRBD1. Germline V gene sequence: CDR1 MGHDK, CDR2 SYGVNS. V trimming: 3 bases; J trimming: 1 base; junction bases outside the gene matches: 5. This CDR3 spans 15 amino acids. The CDR3: CASSEPRQGNTEAFF. In DNA form, the CDR3 reads TGTGCCAGCAGTGAGCCCCGACAGGGGAACACTGAAGCTTTCTTT.

The CDR3 loop reads CASRTTGYNEQFF. CDR3 bases: TGCGCCAGCAGGACAACGGGTTACAATGAGCAGTTCTTC. The J gene is TRBJ2-1, the V gene TRBV5-1; D is unresolved. CDR3 length: 13 amino acids. Per germline, CDR1 SGHRS and CDR2 YFSETQ. Trimming took off 5 bases at V and 4 bases at J, with 10 bases between the two ends.

This clone appeared once. The chain has TRBV28 and TRBJ2-7; TRBD1 matches at 8 bases. The trim removed 6 bases at V and 6 bases at J, leaving 7 bases unmatched. The CDR3 loop spans 13 amino acids. Germline V gene data show CDR1 as MDHEN and CDR2 as SYDVKM. The DNA of the CDR3 is TGTGCCAGCAGGCAGACAGGGGTTGGCGAGCAGTACTTC. This sequence encodes CASRQTGVGEQYF.

The chain recombines TRBV7-2 with TRBJ2-4, with 11 bases fitting TRBD1. The CDR3 loop spans 16 amino acids. Germline values: CDR1 SGHTA, CDR2 FQGNSA. The trim removed 5 bases at V and 6 bases at J, leaving 9 bases unmatched. The CDR3 loop is CASSPYGQGASNIQYF. For the CDR3, the DNA is TGTGCCAGCAGCCCTTACGGACAGGGGGCCTCAAACATTCAGTACTTC.

The chain has TRBV30 and TRBJ2-3, with 15 positions matching TRBD2. Germline CDR1 and CDR2: GTSNPN and SVGIG (reference sequence). J was trimmed by 6 bases and V by 0 bases; bases with no gene match: 7. This CDR3 contains 17 residues. CDR3 nucleotide sequence: TGTGCCTGGAGTGTAGGACTAGCGGGAGGGCCGGCGGATACGCAGTATTTT. This sequence encodes CAWSVGLAGGPADTQYF.

This clone occurred a few times. The V and J genes are TRBV7-3 and TRBJ1-1; D gene unclear. The CDR3 is 13 residues long. CDR1 is SGHTA and CDR2 is FQGTGA in the germline V gene. With 0 bases removed from V and 8 bases from J, the gap between germline ends came to 10 bases. CDR3 nucleotide sequence: TGTGCCAGCAGCTTAACGTCTGGACTCGAAGCTTTCTTT. Translated: CASSLTSGLEAFF.

As to this clone: Other DNA sequences within the sample encode an identical CDR3. This rearrangement joins TRBV29-1 to TRBJ2-5, with no clear D. The CDR3 loop spans 12 amino acids. CDR1 is SQVTM, CDR2 ANQGSEA, per germline. Between the trimmed V and J ends, which lost 4 bases and 1 base, there was a span of 7 bases. The CDR3 loop is CSVGHLQETQYF. DNA of the CDR3: TGCAGCGTTGGGCATCTCCAAGAGACCCAGTACTTC.

This clone showed up just once. The chain is built from TRBV7-9 and TRBJ2-2; D might be TRBD2 (6 bases). CDR1 SEHNR and CDR2 FQNEAQ come from the germline V gene (reference sequence). The CDR3 totals 16 residues. Trimming stripped 6 bases from V and 2 bases from J, with 16 bases between. The CDR3 nucleotides read TGTGCCAGCAGAATCCGTGGCGGGGAAAACACCGGGGAGCTGTTTTTT. Its protein product is CASRIRGGENTGELFF. The full variable domain, in which reference TRBV7-9 and TRBJ2-2 provide the parts outside the CDR3, is DTGVSQNPRHKITKRGQNVTFRCDPISEHNRLYWYRQTLGQGPEFLTYFQNEAQLEKSRLLSDRFSAERPKGSFSTLEIQRTEQGDSAMYLCASRIRGGENTGELFFGEGSRLTVL.

Turning to this clone: At the DNA level, this CDR3 is encoded by other sequences in the same sample as well. The V gene is TRBV30, the J gene TRBJ2-2, with D unresolved. V lost 3 bases and J 4 bases, leaving 9 bases between the germline ends. This CDR3 region has 13 residues. The germline V gene has CDR1 GTSNPN and CDR2 SVGIG (reference sequence). CDR3 protein: CAWRALGTGELFF. CDR3 bases: TGTGCCTGGAGGGCCCTCGGCACCGGGGAGCTGTTTTTT.

The chain recombines TRBV2 with TRBJ1-1; 8 nucleotides align to TRBD1. The germline V gene has CDR1 SNHLY and CDR2 FYNNEI. Trimming removed 2 bases from V and 6 bases from J; junction bases left unmatched: 8. The CDR3 length is 15 residues. DNA for the CDR3: TGTGCCAGCAGTGAATTAGGCAGGGGGCTCTCTGAAGCTTTCTTT. Translated: CASSELGRGLSEAFF.

The rearrangement joins TRBV5-5 to TRBJ1-2; possible D gene TRBD1, 6 bases. The CDR3 totals 15 residues. CDR1 is SGHKS and CDR2 is YYEKEE in the germline V gene (reference sequence). Trimming removed 4 bases from V and 1 base from J, with 14 bases in between. The CDR3 sequence is CASSERQASNYGYTF. The DNA of the CDR3 is TGTGCCAGCAGCGAGCGACAGGCTAGTAACTATGGCTACACCTTC.

The chain couples TRBV28 to TRBJ2-2; D could derive from TRBD1 or TRBD2 (6 bases each). V dropped 11 bases and J dropped 4 bases, with 17 bases sitting between them. The length of the CDR3 is 14 residues. The germline CDR1 and CDR2 sequences are MDHEN and SYDVKM. The CDR3 sequence is CAATGGQLTGELFF. CDR3 DNA sequence: TGTGCCGCCACTGGGGGGCAGCTCACCGGGGAGCTGTTTTTT. Full variable domain (missing parts from reference TRBV28 and TRBJ2-2): DVKVTQSSRYLVKRTGEKVFLECVQDMDHENMFWYRQDPGLGLRLIYFSYDVKMKEKGDIPEGYSVSREKKERFSLILESASTNQTSMYLCAATGGQLTGELFFGEGSRLTVL.

The sample holds a few counts of this clone. This chain joins TRBV2 and TRBJ1-2; D is uncertain. Looked up from germline, CDR1 is SNHLY and CDR2 is FYNNEI. V gave up 7 bases and J gave up 2 bases, with 11 bases separating them. The CDR3 is 13 amino acids. CDR3 coding DNA: TGTGCCAGCATGGTGGCAGGAAACTATGGCTACACCTTC. Translated: CASMVAGNYGYTF.

The V gene is TRBV19, the J gene TRBJ2-2; TRBD1 matches 8 bases. The CDR3 covers 14 residues. V shed 10 bases, J shed 1 base, and the junction held 5 bases outside the gene matches. Germline V gene data show CDR1 as LNHDA and CDR2 as SQIVND (reference sequence). The CDR3 reads CATQDRENTGELFF. As DNA, the CDR3 is TGTGCCACCCAGGACAGGGAGAACACCGGGGAGCTGTTTTTT.

The rearrangement uses TRBV18 and TRBJ2-6, with D unclear. V lost 7 bases to trimming and J lost 1 base, with 8 bases between them. Germline CDR1 and CDR2: KGHSH and LQKENI. The length of the CDR3 is 14 residues. The CDR3 reads CASLASSGANVLTF. In nucleotides, the CDR3 is TGTGCCAGCTTAGCTTCGTCTGGGGCCAACGTCCTGACTTTC.

The chain employs TRBV5-1 and TRBJ2-7, with 7 bases matching TRBD2. Looked up from germline, CDR1 is SGHRS and CDR2 is YFSETQ. V lost 4 bases to trimming and J lost 2 bases; unmatched junction nucleotides: 9. The CDR3 is 15 amino acids. The CDR3, as DNA: TGCGCCAGCAGCCCTGCGGGACTACCTGCCTACGAGCAGTACTTC. This gives the protein CASSPAGLPAYEQYF.

CDR3 coding DNA: TGTGCCAGCAGCCTCAAAGGACTTACCTACGAGCAGTACTTC. Amino acid sequence: CASSLKGLTYEQYF. The rearrangement uses TRBV7-9 and TRBJ2-5; maybe TRBD2 (5 bases). Matching the DNA end better, TRBJ2-7 makes the J call doubtful. Germline CDR1 reads SEHNR; CDR2 reads FQNEAQ (reference sequence). CDR3 length: 14 amino acids.